This T cell receptor (beta chain) was identified in a study of blood T cell repertoires in COVID-19. Study background: Both acute and convalescent COVID-19 samples were obtained from the United States, Italy and Spain. In each case, the material was cDNA or gDNA derived from T cells, B-cell-depleted T cells, or PBMCs.

Trimming took 5 bases from V and 4 from J, leaving 9 bases between them. The CDR3 extends over 12 amino acids. The germline V gene has CDR1 MDHEN and CDR2 SYDVKM. This clone was detected once. This sample includes further DNA sequences coding for the same CDR3. As processed by the authors: Estimates of nucleated cell counts were drawn from the amplification of reference gene primers. Some clones are missing from TCRdb's copy, which holds only in-frame ones; the method was immunoSEQ multiplex PCR. D and trimming come from the DNA, and the V and J calls and clone size come from that table. This sample carries approximately 300,000 clones, approximately 90% of them seen once, and the ten largest clones take approximately 4%.

This sequence originates from a woman aged 50 to 60 with active or convalescent COVID-19. The chain links TRBV28 to TRBJ2-7; possibly TRBD2 for D (5 bases). The sequencing input was peripheral blood. The CDR3 nucleotides read TGTGCCAGCAGTCGGACGGGGTACGAGCAGTACTTC. Amino acid sequence: CASSRTGYEQYF. The whole variable domain, remainder taken from reference TRBV28 and TRBJ2-7, is DVKVTQSSRYLVKRTGEKVFLECVQDMDHENMFWYRQDPGLGLRLIYFSYDVKMKEKGDIPEGYSVSREKKERFSLILESASTNQTSMYLCASSRTGYEQYFGPGTRLTVT.